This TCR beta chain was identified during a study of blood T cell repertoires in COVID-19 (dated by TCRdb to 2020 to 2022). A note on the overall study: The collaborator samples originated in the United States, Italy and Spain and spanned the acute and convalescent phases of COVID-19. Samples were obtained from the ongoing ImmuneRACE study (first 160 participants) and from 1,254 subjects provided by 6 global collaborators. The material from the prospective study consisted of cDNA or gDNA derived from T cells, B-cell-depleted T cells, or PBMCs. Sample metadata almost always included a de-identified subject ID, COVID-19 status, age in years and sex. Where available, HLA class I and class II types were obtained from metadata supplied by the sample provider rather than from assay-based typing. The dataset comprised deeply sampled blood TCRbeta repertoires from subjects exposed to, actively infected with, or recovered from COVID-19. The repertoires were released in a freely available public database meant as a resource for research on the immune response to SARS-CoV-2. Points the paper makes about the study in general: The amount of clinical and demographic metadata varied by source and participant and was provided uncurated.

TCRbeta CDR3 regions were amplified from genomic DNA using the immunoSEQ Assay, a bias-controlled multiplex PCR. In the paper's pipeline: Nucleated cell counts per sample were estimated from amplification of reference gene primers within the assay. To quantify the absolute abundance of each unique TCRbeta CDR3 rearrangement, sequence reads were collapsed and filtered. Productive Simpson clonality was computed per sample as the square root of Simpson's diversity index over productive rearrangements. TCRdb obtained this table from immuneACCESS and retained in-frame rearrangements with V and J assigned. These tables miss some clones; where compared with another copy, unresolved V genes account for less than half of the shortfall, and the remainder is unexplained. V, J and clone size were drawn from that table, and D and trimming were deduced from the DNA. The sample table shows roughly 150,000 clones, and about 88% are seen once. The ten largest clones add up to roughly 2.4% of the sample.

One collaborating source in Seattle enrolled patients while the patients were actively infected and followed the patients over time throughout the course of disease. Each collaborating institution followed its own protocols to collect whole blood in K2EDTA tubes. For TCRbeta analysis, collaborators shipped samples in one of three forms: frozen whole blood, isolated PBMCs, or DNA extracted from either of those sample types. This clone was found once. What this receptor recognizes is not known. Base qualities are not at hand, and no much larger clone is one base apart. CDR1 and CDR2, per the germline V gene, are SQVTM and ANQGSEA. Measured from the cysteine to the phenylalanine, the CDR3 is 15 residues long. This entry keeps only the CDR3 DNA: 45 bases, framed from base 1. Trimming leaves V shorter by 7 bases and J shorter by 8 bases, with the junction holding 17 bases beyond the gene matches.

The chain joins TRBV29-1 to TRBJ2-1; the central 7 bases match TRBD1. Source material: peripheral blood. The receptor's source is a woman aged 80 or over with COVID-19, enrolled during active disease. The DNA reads TGCAGCGGGACTTACCGGGACAGACCTCTCTATGAGCAGTTCTTC. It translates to CSGTYRDRPLYEQFF.